A single sample is the source of the 21 T cell receptor beta chains below, sequenced in a study of T cell responses to AZD1222 COVID-19 vaccine. Only in-frame clones appear in the TCRdb table, and some are missing; sequencing was by immunoSEQ multiplex PCR. The table shows about 180,000 clones, with 88% occurring only once. Material: peripheral blood, obtained 28 days after the second AZD1222 dose. The receptor source for this set is an adult who received the AZD1222 COVID-19 vaccine.

V and J are TRBV19 and TRBJ2-1, with TRBD2 matching over 8 bases. J was trimmed by 5 bases and V by 5 bases; bases with no gene match: 5. The CDR3 has 14 amino acids. In germline, CDR1 is LNHDA, CDR2 SQIVND (reference sequence). The CDR3 nucleotides are TGTGCCAGTAGTGGCCCGGGACTAGACAATGAGCAGTTCTTC. Amino acid sequence: CASSGPGLDNEQFF.

V is TRBV6-5 and J is TRBJ1-1, with D tentatively TRBD1 (6 bases). From germline, CDR1 is MNHEY and CDR2 SVGAGI. The germline V and J ends were trimmed by 6 bases and 1 base, with 15 bases remaining between them. This CDR3 has 15 amino acids. The CDR3 loop is CASRTPQGENTEAFF. The CDR3 region has the DNA TGTGCCAGCAGAACCCCACAGGGAGAGAACACTGAAGCTTTCTTT.

This chain connects TRBV24-1 to TRBJ2-1, with D possibly TRBD1 on 5 matching bases. Trimming pared 5 bases from V and 0 bases from J, leaving 10 bases between. This CDR3 has 15 amino acids. CDR1 and CDR2 from the germline V gene are KGHDR and SFDVKD. The CDR3: CATSGSDNSYNEQFF. The CDR3 DNA is TGTGCCACCAGTGGGTCGGACAACTCCTACAATGAGCAGTTCTTC.

This rearrangement joins TRBV19 to TRBJ1-3; D gene ambiguous. The V end lost 9 bases, the J end lost 0 bases, and 9 bases lay between the germline ends. CDR1 is LNHDA and CDR2 is SQIVND in the germline V gene (reference sequence). This CDR3 contains 13 residues. The CDR3 DNA is TGTGCCAGCCGCTTGGGCTCTGGAAACACCATATATTTT. This gives the protein CASRLGSGNTIYF.

The chain is built from TRBV30 and TRBJ1-2; 9 positions agree with TRBD1. V was pared by 5 bases and J by 8 bases, with 3 bases of the junction left unmatched. The germline V gene encodes CDR1 GTSNPN and CDR2 SVGIG (reference sequence). The CDR3 totals 11 residues. The CDR3 nucleotides read TGTGCCTGGGGACAGGGGAAGGGCTACACCTTC. Protein product: CAWGQGKGYTF.

The chain links TRBV28 to TRBJ2-1, with TRBD2 matching 11 bases. The CDR3 sequence is 16 residues long. V lost 5 bases, J lost 4 bases, and 7 bases stayed unmatched. Germline V gives CDR1 MDHEN, CDR2 SYDVKM. CDR3 bases: TGTGCCAGCAGTCCACCGACTAGCGGGAAGTACAATGAGCAGTTCTTC. Protein product: CASSPPTSGKYNEQFF.

The chain couples TRBV6-1 to TRBJ2-7; 12 bases are a match to TRBD2. This CDR3 comprises 15 residues. Germline assignment: CDR1 MNHNS and CDR2 SASEGT. Trimming cost V 6 bases and J 5 bases; bases outside gene matches: 8. In DNA form, the CDR3 reads TGTGCCAGCAGCCGGCTAGCGGGAGGGCCCCACGAGCAGTACTTC. Translating gives CASSRLAGGPHEQYF.

The chain has TRBV6-1 and TRBJ1-2; D is possibly TRBD1 (5 bases). V lost 0 bases and J lost 5, with 10 bases in between. Germline V CDR1 and CDR2: MNHNS, SASEGT. This CDR3 is built from 14 residues. The CDR3 region is CASSEAKRGYGYTF. DNA of the CDR3: TGTGCCAGCAGTGAAGCGAAAAGGGGATATGGCTACACCTTC.

The genes are TRBV7-4 and TRBJ2-2, with D possibly being TRBD1 or TRBD2 (5 bases each). V lost 5 bases and J lost 7, with 14 bases in between. Germline values: CDR1 SGHVT, CDR2 SQSDAQ. The CDR3 covers 14 residues. In nucleotides, the CDR3 is TGTGCCAGCAGCCGCCGCAGGGCGGGCGGGGAGCTGTTTTTT. The encoded protein is CASSRRRAGGELFF. Full variable domain (rest looked up from reference TRBV7-4 and TRBJ2-2): GAGVSQSPRYKVAKRGRDVALRCDSISGHVTLYWYRQTLGQGSEVLTYSQSDAQRDKSGRPSGRFSAERPERSVSTLKIQRTEQGDSAVYLCASSRRRAGGELFFGEGSRLTVL.

This clone has a single count. The sample holds other DNA sequences that translate to the same CDR3. The CDR3 DNA sequence: TGTGCCAGCAGTTTGCAGGGGAACACTGAAGCTTTCTTT. Translating gives CASSLQGNTEAFF. The chain combines TRBV12-3 or TRBV12-4 with TRBJ1-1, with D maybe TRBD1 (5 bases). The CDR3 loop spans 13 amino acids. The V end was cut by 3 bases, the J end by 1 base, with 6 bases between.

V gene TRBV28 combines with J gene TRBJ1-5; no firm D call. The CDR3 spans 16 residues. The V and J ends lost 4 bases and 2 bases respectively, with 15 bases between them. The germline V gene has CDR1 MDHEN and CDR2 SYDVKM. DNA for the CDR3: TGTGCCAGCAGTTCGGGCGGGTGGGTCGGCAATCAGCCCCAGCATTTT. It translates to CASSSGGWVGNQPQHF. Based on the CDR3 plus reference TRBV28 and TRBJ1-5, the full variable domain is DVKVTQSSRYLVKRTGEKVFLECVQDMDHENMFWYRQDPGLGLRLIYFSYDVKMKEKGDIPEGYSVSREKKERFSLILESASTNQTSMYLCASSSGGWVGNQPQHFGDGTRLSIL.

CDR3 bases: TGTGCCAGCAGCTCTTTCCGGGACAGGGGGCGGGATACGCAGTATTTT. Protein sequence: CASSSFRDRGRDTQYF. V gene TRBV7-6 combines with J gene TRBJ2-3, with 12 nucleotides matching TRBD1. Trimming removed 4 bases from V and 6 bases from J; junction bases left unmatched: 8. This CDR3 spans 16 amino acids. Germline V gene sequence: CDR1 SGHVS, CDR2 FNYEAQ.

The genes are TRBV9 and TRBJ2-5; 8 bases match TRBD1. The CDR3 totals 16 residues. Trimming took 2 bases from V and 4 from J; bases not matched to a gene: 10. CDR1 and CDR2 (germline): SGDLS, YYNGEE. CDR3 region: CASSVGQGGGVETQYF. As DNA, the CDR3 is TGTGCCAGCAGCGTCGGACAGGGCGGAGGGGTAGAGACCCAGTACTTC.

V gene TRBV4-3 combines with J gene TRBJ1-5; 7 bases match TRBD1. The CDR3 extends over 18 amino acids. The V segment lost 0 bases and the J segment 4 bases; nucleotides outside the gene matches: 12. Germline CDR1 and CDR2: LGHNA and YSLEER. CDR3 nucleotides: TGCGCCAGCAGCCAAGACCTCACATACAGGGGAGGGAATCAGCCCCAGCATTTT. Its protein is CASSQDLTYRGGNQPQHF.

The chain employs TRBV12-2 and TRBJ2-3; TRBD2 is taken as the D call from the table, unchecked against the DNA. TRBV12-2 is a documented pseudogene. The CDR3 covers 15 residues. DNA of the CDR3: TGTGCAAGTCGCTTACTAGCGTCTACGACAGATACGCAGTATTTT. Its translation is CASRLLASTTDTQYF.

The chain carries TRBV19 and TRBJ2-7, with D uncertain. V was shortened by 1 base and J by 6 bases, with 10 bases between the two germline ends. Germline V gene sequence: CDR1 LNHDA, CDR2 SQIVND (reference sequence). CDR3 length equals 13 residues. The CDR3 DNA follows: TGTGCCAGTAGTATAGGATCCGGAGCCGAGCAGTACTTC. Translated, it gives CASSIGSGAEQYF.

This chain joins TRBV28 and TRBJ1-5, with 8 bases identical to TRBD1. The CDR3 sequence is 13 residues long. V lost 6 bases and J lost 4; bases outside the gene matches: 2. Per the germline V gene, CDR1 is MDHEN and CDR2 is SYDVKM. The CDR3 DNA is TGTGCCAGCAGGCGACAGGGGAATCAGCCCCAGCATTTT. It translates to CASRRQGNQPQHF.

The chain combines TRBV9 with TRBJ1-1, with 7 bases identical to TRBD1. This CDR3 is built from 13 residues. CDR1 is SGDLS, CDR2 YYNGEE, per germline. Trimming at V came to 4 bases and at J to 3 bases, leaving 3 bases not matched to a gene. The CDR3 DNA reads as TGTGCCAGCAGCTCACAGGGGTACACTGAAGCTTTCTTT. Protein: CASSSQGYTEAFF.

A few counts support this clone. The CDR3 reads CSASGRLQRRSYEQYF. Written as DNA, the CDR3 is TGCAGTGCTAGTGGGCGCCTCCAACGAAGGTCCTACGAGCAGTACTTC. The gene calls are TRBV20-1 and TRBJ2-7, with D unclear. In germline, CDR1 is DFQATT, CDR2 SNEGSKA (reference sequence). The V and J ends lost 3 bases and 1 base respectively, with 19 bases between them. The CDR3 length is 16 residues.

This clone was detected only once. The chain links TRBV4-1 to TRBJ2-1, with D unresolved. Germline CDR1 and CDR2: MGHRA and YSYEKL. This CDR3 is built from 17 residues. V was clipped by 1 base and J by 0 bases, with 13 bases between them. The CDR3, as DNA: TGCGCCAGCAGCCAAGTTACAGTCCTAAGCTCCTACAATGAGCAGTTCTTC. The encoded protein is CASSQVTVLSSYNEQFF.

The rearrangement uses TRBV5-1 and TRBJ2-5; possibly TRBD1 for D (6 bases). The V end was cut by 1 base, the J end by 0 bases, with 7 bases between. The CDR3 is 14 residues long. CDR1 and CDR2 (germline): SGHRS, YFSETQ. CDR3 region: CASSLRQDQETQYF. DNA of the CDR3: TGCGCCAGCAGCTTGAGACAGGACCAAGAGACCCAGTACTTC.